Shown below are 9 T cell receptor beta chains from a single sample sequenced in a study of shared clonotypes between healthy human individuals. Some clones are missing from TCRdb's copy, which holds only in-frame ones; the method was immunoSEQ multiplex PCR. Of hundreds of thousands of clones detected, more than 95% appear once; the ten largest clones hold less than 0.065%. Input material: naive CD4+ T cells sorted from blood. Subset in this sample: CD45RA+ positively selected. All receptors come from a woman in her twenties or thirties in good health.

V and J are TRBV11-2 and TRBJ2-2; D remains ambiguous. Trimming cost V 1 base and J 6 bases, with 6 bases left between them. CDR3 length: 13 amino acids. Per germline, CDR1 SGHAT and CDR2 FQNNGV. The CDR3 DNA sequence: TGTGCCAGCAGCTTAGTCCGTTCCGGGGAGCTGTTTTTT. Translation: CASSLVRSGELFF.

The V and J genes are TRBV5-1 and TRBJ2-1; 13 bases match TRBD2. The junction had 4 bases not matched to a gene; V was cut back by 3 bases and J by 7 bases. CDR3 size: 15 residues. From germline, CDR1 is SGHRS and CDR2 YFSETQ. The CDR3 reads CASSSTSGRWNEQFF. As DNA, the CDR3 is TGCGCCAGCAGCTCGACTAGCGGGAGGTGGAATGAGCAGTTCTTC.

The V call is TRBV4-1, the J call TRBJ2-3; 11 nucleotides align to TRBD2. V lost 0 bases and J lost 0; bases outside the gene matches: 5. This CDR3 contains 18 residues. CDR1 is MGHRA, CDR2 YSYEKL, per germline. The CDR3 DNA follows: TGCGCCAGCAGCCAAGATCTTAGGACTAGCGGGAGCACAGATACGCAGTATTTT. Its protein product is CASSQDLRTSGSTDTQYF.

The CDR3 here is CASSLPRDEQFF. CDR3 DNA sequence: TGTGCCAGCAGCTTGCCAAGGGATGAGCAGTTCTTC. The V gene is TRBV5-4, the J gene TRBJ2-1; unclear D gene. Germline CDR1 SGHNT, CDR2 YYREEE (reference sequence). The CDR3 contains 12 residues. Trimming took off 1 base at V and 8 bases at J, with 7 bases between the two ends.

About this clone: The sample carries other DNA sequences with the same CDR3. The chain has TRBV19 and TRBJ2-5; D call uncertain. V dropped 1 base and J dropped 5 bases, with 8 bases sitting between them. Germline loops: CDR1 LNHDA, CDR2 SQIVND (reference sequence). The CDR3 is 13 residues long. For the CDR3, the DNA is TGTGCCAGTAGTATAGGGTCTGGGGAGACCCAGTACTTC. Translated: CASSIGSGETQYF.

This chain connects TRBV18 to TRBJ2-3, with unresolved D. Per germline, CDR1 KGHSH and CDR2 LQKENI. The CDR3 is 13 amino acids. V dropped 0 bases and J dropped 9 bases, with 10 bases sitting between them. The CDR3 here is CASSPPGALTQYF. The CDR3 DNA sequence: TGTGCCAGCTCACCACCGGGCGCCCTAACGCAGTATTTT.

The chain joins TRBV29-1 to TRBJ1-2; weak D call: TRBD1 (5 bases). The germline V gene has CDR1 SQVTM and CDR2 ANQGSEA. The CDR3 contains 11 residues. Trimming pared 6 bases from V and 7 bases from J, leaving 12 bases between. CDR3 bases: TGCAGCGTGAGTGGAGGGACTGGCTACACCTTC. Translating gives CSVSGGTGYTF. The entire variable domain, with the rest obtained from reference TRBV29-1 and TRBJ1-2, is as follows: SAVISQKPSRDICQRGTSLTIQCQVDSQVTMMFWYRQQPGQSLTLIATANQGSEATYESGFVIDKFPISRPNLTFSTLTVSNMSPEDSSIYLCSVSGGTGYTFGSGTRLTVV.

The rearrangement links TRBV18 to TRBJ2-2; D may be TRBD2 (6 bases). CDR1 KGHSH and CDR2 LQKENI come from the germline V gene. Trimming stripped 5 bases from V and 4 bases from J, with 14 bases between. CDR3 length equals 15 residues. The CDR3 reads CASSTGPGGTGELFF. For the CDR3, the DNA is TGTGCCAGCTCAACGGGGCCCGGGGGCACCGGGGAGCTGTTTTTT. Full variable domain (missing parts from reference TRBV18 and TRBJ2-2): NAGVMQNPRHLVRRRGQEARLRCSPMKGHSHVYWYRQLPEEGLKFMVYLQKENIIDESGMPKERFSAEFPKEGPSILRIQQVVRGDSAAYFCASSTGPGGTGELFFGEGSRLTVL.

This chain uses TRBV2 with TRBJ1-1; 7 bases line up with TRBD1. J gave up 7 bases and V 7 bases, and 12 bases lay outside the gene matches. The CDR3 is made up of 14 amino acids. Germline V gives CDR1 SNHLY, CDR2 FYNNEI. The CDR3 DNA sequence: TGTGCCAGCAATCGTTTACAGACAGGGAGTGAAGCTTTCTTT. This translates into CASNRLQTGSEAFF.